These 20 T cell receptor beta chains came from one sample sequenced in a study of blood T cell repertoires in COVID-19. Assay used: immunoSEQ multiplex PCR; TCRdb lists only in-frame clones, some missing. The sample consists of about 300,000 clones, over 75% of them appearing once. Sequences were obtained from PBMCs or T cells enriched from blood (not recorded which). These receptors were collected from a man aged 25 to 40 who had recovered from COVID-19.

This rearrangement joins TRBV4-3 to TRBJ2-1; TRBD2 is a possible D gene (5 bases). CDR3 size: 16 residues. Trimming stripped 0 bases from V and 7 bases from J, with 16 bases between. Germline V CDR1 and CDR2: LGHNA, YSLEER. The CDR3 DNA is TGCGCCAGCAGCCAAGAGGCGAAGGGAGCTTGGAATGAGCAGTTCTTC. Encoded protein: CASSQEAKGAWNEQFF.

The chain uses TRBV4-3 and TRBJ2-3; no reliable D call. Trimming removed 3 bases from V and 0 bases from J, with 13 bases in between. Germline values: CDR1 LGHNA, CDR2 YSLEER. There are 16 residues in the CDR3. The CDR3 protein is CASSHYAQSSTDTQYF. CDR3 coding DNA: TGCGCCAGCAGCCACTACGCACAGAGTAGCACAGATACGCAGTATTTT.

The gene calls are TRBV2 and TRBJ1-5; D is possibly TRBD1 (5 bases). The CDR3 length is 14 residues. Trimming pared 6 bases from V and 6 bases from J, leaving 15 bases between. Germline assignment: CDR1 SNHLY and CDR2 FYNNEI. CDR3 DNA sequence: TGTGCCAGCAGCGGGGTCCAGGGAGGTCAGCCCCAGCATTTT. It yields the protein CASSGVQGGQPQHF.

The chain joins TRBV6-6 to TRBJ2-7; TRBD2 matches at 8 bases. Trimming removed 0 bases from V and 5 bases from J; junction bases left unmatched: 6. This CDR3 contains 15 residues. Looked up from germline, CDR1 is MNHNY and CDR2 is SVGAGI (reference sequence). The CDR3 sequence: CASSYSNSGGDEQYF. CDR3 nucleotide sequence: TGTGCCAGCAGTTACTCGAATTCCGGGGGGGACGAGCAGTACTTC.

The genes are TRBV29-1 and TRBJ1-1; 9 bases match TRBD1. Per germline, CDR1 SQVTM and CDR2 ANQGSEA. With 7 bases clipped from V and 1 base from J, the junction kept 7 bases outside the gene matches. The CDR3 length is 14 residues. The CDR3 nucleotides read TGCAGCGCCTCGACAGGGGGAGGGAACACTGAAGCTTTCTTT. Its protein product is CSASTGGGNTEAFF. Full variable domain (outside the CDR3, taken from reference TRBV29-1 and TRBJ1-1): SAVISQKPSRDICQRGTSLTIQCQVDSQVTMMFWYRQQPGQSLTLIATANQGSEATYESGFVIDKFPISRPNLTFSTLTVSNMSPEDSSIYLCSASTGGGNTEAFFGQGTRLTVV.

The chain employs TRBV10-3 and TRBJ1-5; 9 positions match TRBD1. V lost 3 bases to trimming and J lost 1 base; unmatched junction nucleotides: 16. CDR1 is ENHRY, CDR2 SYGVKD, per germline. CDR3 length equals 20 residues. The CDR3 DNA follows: TGTGCCATCAGTGATCCCCTGGGGTTGAGGGGACAGGGCAGCAATCAGCCCCAGCATTTT. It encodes CAISDPLGLRGQGSNQPQHF.

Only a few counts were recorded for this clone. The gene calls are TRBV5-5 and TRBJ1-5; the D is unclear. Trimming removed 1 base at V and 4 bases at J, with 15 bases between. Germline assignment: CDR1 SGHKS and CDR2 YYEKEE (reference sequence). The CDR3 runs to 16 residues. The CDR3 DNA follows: TGTGCCAGCAGCTTGAGTGGAGCGGTCCGAAATCAGCCCCAGCATTTT. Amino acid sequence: CASSLSGAVRNQPQHF.

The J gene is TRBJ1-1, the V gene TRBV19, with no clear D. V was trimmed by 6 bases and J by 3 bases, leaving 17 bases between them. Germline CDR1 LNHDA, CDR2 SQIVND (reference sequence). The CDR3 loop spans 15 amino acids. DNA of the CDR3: TGTGCCAGTAGCAGAGGGCCTCCGAAGGACACTGAAGCTTTCTTT. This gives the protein CASSRGPPKDTEAFF.

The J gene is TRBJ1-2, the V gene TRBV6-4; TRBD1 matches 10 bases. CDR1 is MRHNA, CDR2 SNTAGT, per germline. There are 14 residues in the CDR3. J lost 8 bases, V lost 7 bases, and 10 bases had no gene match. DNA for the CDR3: TGTGCCAGCAATCCGGACAGGGGGGTGGCCGGCTACACCTTC. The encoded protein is CASNPDRGVAGYTF.

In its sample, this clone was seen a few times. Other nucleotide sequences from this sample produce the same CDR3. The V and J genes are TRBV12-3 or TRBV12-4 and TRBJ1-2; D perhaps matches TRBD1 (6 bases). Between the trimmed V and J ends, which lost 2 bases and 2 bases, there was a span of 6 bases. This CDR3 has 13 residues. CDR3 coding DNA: TGTGCCAGCAGTTTACAGGGGAACTATGGCTACACCTTC. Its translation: CASSLQGNYGYTF.

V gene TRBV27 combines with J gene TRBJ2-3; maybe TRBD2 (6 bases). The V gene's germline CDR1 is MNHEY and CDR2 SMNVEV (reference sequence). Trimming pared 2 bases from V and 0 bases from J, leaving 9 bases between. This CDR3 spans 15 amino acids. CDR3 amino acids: CASSLGEASTDTQYF. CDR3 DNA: TGTGCCAGCAGTTTAGGGGAGGCTAGCACAGATACGCAGTATTTT.

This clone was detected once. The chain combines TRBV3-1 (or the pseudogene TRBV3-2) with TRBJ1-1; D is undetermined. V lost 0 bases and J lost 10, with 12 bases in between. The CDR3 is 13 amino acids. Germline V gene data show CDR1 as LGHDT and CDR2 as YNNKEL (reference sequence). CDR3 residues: CASSQDGGVIAFF. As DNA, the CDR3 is TGTGCCAGCAGCCAAGATGGCGGGGTCATAGCTTTCTTT.

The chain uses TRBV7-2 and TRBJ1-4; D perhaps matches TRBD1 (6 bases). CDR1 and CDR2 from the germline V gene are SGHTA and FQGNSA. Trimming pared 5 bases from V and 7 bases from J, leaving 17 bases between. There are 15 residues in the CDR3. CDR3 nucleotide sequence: TGTGCCAGCAGCCAACAGGGAATTAGGGGTGAAAAACTGTTTTTT. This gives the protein CASSQQGIRGEKLFF.

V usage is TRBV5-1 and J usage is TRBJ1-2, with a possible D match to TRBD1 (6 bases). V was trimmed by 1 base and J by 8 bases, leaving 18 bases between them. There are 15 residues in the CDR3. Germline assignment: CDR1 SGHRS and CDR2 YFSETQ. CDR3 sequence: CASSLMGDTRSGYTF. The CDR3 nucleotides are TGCGCCAGCAGCTTGATGGGGGACACTCGGTCAGGCTACACCTTC. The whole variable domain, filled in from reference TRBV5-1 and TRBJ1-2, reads KAGVTQTPRYLIKTRGQQVTLSCSPISGHRSVSWYQQTPGQGLQFLFEYFSETQRNKGNFPGRFSGRQFSNSRSEMNVSTLELGDSALYLCASSLMGDTRSGYTFGSGTRLTVV.

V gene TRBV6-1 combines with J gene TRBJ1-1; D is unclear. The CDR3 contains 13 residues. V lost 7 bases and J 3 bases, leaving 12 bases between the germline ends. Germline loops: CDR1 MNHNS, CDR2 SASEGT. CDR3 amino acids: CASTKLRDTEAFF. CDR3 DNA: TGTGCCAGCACCAAACTTCGGGACACTGAAGCTTTCTTT.

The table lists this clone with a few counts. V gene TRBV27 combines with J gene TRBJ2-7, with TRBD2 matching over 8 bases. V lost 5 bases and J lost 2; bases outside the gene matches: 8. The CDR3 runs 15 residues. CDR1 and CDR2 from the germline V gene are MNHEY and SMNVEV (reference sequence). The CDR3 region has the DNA TGTGCCAGCAGTCCGCGGGGGGTGGAGCCCTACGAGCAGTACTTC. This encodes CASSPRGVEPYEQYF.

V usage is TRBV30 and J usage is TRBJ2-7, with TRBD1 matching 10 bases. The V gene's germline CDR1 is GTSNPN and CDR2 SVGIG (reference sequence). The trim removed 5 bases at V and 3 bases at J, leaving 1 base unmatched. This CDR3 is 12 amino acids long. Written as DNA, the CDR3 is TGTGCCTGGGGGACAGGGGACTACGAGCAGTACTTC. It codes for CAWGTGDYEQYF.

DNA for the CDR3: TGTGCCAGCACCCCAGGCCGACATCAGCCCCAGCATTTT. Its protein product is CASTPGRHQPQHF. This chain links TRBV6-5 with TRBJ1-5; no definite D call. V was pared by 7 bases and J by 5 bases, with 12 bases between. Germline V gene lookup returns CDR1 MNHEY and CDR2 SVGAGI. This CDR3 is 13 amino acids long.

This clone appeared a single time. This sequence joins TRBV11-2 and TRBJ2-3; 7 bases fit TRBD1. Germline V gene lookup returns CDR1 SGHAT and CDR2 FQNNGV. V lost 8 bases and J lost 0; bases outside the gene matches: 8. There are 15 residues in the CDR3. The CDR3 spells CASSYATGSTDTQYF. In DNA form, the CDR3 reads TGTGCCAGCTCGTATGCGACAGGGAGCACAGATACGCAGTATTTT.

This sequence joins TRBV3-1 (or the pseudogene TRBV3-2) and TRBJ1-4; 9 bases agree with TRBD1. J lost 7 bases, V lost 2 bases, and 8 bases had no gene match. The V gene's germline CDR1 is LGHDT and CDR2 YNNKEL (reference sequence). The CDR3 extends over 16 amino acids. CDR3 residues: CASSQFRGQGVEKLFF. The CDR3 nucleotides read TGTGCCAGCAGCCAATTTCGGGGACAGGGCGTTGAAAAACTGTTTTTT.